Listed below are T cell receptor beta chains from one sample, sequenced in a study of blood T cell repertoires in COVID-19. Repertoires were generated with immunoSEQ multiplex PCR, while TCRdb's copy carries only in-frame clones and drops some. The sample carries about 140,000 clones, more than 60% recorded once. Sequenced: peripheral blood. All receptors come from a woman in her fifties or sixties with active or convalescent COVID-19. CDR3s include the opening cysteine and the closing phenylalanine or tryptophan. The D gene is left open where the match is weak. Clone size appears in some rows only: once, few, many, or a class for an expanded clone.

TRBJ2-7	TRBV5-1	few	NA	CASSRAGGLAYEQYF	TGCGCCAGCAGCCGGGCGGGCGGTCTCGCCTACGAGCAGTACTTC
TRBJ1-1	TRBV7-3	NA	NA	CASSLSGAVNTEAFF	TGTGCCAGCAGCTTATCTGGCGCGGTGAACACTGAAGCTTTCTTT
TRBJ2-1	TRBV28	NA	TRBD1	CASSQQGAYNEQFF	TGTGCCAGCAGTCAACAGGGGGCCTACAATGAGCAGTTCTTC
TRBJ1-2	TRBV7-2	NA	NA	CASSLNSGEYGHGYTF	TGTGCCAGCAGCTTGAATAGCGGGGAGTATGGCCATGGCTACACCTTC
TRBJ2-1	TRBV7-3	NA	NA	CASSEPGGTSYNEQFF	TGTGCCAGCAGCGAACCCGGGGGTACCTCCTACAATGAGCAGTTCTTC
TRBJ2-3	TRBV5-4	NA	NA	CASSLDSGTDTQYF	TGTGCCAGCAGCTTGGACTCGGGCACAGATACGCAGTATTTT
TRBJ2-1	TRBV7-3	NA	NA	CASSPTPSSYNEQFF	TGTGCCAGCAGCCCAACCCCTAGCTCCTACAATGAGCAGTTCTTC
TRBJ2-1	TRBV6-2/TRBV6-3	once	NA	CASSIERLEGPNEQFF	TGTGCCAGCAGCATCGAGAGACTAGAAGGTCCCAATGAGCAGTTCTTC
TRBJ1-1	TRBV2	NA	TRBD1	CASSIGQEGVNTEAFF	TGTGCCAGCAGTATCGGACAGGAGGGAGTGAACACTGAAGCTTTCTTT
TRBJ1-2	TRBV28	NA	NA	CASSLSDPFYGYTF	TGTGCCAGCAGCCTCAGCGATCCCTTCTATGGCTACACCTTC
TRBJ2-7	TRBV7-6	once	NA	CASSLVPGDYEQYF	TGTGCCAGCAGCTTGGTTCCGGGAGACTACGAGCAGTACTTC
TRBJ2-1	TRBV24-1	NA	NA	CATSDFQGVHEQFF	TGTGCCACCAGTGATTTTCAGGGTGTGCATGAGCAGTTCTTC
TRBJ2-5	TRBV7-8	NA	NA	CASSLGRRAQETQYF	TGTGCCAGCAGCTTAGGTCGAAGAGCTCAAGAGACCCAGTACTTC
TRBJ1-5	TRBV19	NA	NA	CASRPDRSYNQPQHF	TGTGCCAGTAGACCAGACAGGTCCTACAATCAGCCCCAGCATTTT
TRBJ1-1	TRBV27	NA	TRBD1	CASSPDRAGTEAFF	TGTGCCAGCAGCCCAGACAGGGCAGGCACTGAAGCTTTCTTT
TRBJ2-7	TRBV7-9	NA	TRBD1	CASSQTGTGGREQYF	TGTGCCAGCAGCCAAACCGGGACAGGGGGTAGGGAGCAGTACTTC
TRBJ1-2	TRBV3-1/TRBV3-2	NA	NA	CASSQAKLQGMYGYTF	TGTGCCAGCAGCCAAGCGAAACTTCAGGGGATGTATGGCTACACCTTC
TRBJ1-4	TRBV15	NA	NA	CATSSQGREKLFF	TGTGCCACCAGCTCTCAGGGGCGCGAAAAACTGTTTTTT
TRBJ1-4	TRBV5-1	few	TRBD1	CASSYSLQGSNEKLFF	TGCGCCAGCAGTTACTCCCTACAGGGGTCTAATGAAAAACTGTTTTTT
TRBJ2-7	TRBV25-1	NA	TRBD1	CASSESWTGANEQYF	TGTGCCAGCAGTGAATCTTGGACAGGGGCCAACGAGCAGTACTTC